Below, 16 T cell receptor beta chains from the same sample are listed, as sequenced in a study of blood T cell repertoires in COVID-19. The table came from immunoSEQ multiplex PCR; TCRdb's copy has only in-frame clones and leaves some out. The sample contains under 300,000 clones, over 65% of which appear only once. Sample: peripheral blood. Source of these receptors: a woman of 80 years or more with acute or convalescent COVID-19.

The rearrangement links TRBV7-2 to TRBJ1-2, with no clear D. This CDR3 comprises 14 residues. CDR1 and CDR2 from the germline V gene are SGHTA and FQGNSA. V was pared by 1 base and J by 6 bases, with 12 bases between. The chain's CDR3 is CASSLGQEVHGYTF. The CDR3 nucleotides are TGTGCCAGCAGCTTAGGCCAGGAGGTACATGGCTACACCTTC.

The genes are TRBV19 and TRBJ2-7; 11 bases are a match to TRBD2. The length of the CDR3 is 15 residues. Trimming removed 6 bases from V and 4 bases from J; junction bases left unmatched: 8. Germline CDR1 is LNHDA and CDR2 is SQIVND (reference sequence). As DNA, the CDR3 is TGTGCCAGTAGGGTCGTAGCGGGAGGGGTATACGAGCAGTACTTC. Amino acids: CASRVVAGGVYEQYF.

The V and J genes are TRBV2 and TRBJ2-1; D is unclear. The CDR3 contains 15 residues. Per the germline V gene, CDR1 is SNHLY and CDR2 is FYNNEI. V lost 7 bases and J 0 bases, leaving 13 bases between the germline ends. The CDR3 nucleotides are TGTGCCAGCACGTTCGAGAGATTCTCCTACAATGAGCAGTTCTTC. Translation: CASTFERFSYNEQFF.

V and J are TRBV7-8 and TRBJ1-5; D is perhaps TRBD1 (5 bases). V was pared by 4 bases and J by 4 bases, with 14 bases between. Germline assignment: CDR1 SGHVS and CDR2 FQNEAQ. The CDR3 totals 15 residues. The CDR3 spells CASSSRWGGNQPQHF. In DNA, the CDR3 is TGTGCCAGCAGCTCTCGGTGGGGGGGGAATCAGCCCCAGCATTTT.

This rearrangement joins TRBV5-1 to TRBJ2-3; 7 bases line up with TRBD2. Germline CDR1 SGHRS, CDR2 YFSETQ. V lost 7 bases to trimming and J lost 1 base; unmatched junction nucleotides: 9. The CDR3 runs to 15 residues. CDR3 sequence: CASRLWGGGTDTQYF. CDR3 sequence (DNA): TGCGCCAGCCGCCTCTGGGGAGGGGGCACAGATACGCAGTATTTT.

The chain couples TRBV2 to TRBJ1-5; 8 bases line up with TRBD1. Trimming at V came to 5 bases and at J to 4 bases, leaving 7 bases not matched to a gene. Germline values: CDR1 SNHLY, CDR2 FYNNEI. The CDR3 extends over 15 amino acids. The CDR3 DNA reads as TGTGCCAGCAGTCGCGACAGGGGCCGTAATCAGCCCCAGCATTTT. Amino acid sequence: CASSRDRGRNQPQHF.

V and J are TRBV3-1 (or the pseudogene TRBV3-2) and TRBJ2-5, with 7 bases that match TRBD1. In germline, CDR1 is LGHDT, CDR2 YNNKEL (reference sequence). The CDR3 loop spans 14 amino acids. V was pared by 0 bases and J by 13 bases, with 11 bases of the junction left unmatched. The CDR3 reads CASSQESTRQGPYF. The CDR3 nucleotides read TGTGCCAGCAGCCAAGAGAGCACCAGACAGGGTCCGTACTTC.

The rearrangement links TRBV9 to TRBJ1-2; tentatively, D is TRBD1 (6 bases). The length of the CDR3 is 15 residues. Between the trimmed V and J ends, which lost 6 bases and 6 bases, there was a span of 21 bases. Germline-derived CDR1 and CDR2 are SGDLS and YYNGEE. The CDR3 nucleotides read TGTGCCAGCACCGCCCAACAGGGAGGGGCGGATGGCTACACCTTC. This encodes CASTAQQGGADGYTF. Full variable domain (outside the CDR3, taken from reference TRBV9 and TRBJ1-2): DSGVTQTPKHLITATGQRVTLRCSPRSGDLSVYWYQQSLDQGLQFLIQYYNGEERAKGNILERFSAQQFPDLHSELNLSSLELGDSALYFCASTAQQGGADGYTFGSGTRLTVV.

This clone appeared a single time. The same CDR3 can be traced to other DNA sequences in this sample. In nucleotides, the CDR3 is TGTGCCAGCAGCCCCGGACAGGACTTCTACGAGCAGTACTTC. As protein: CASSPGQDFYEQYF. V usage is TRBV7-2 and J usage is TRBJ2-7; 7 bases are a match to TRBD1. This CDR3 spans 14 amino acids. Unmatched junction bases numbered 7, after V lost 5 bases and J lost 3 bases. Looked up from germline, CDR1 is SGHTA and CDR2 is FQGNSA.

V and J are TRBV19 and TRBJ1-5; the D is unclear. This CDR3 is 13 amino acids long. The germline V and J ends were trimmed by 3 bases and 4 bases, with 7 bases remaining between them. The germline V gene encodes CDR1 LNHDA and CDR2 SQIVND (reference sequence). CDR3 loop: CASSIYKNQPQHF. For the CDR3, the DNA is TGTGCCAGTAGTATCTATAAGAATCAGCCCCAGCATTTT.

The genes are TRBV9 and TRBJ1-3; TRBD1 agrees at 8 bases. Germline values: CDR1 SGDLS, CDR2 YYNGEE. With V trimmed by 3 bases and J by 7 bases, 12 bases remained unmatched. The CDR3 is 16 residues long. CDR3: CASSAQSSGQVNTIYF. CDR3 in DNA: TGTGCCAGCAGCGCACAATCGTCGGGACAGGTGAACACCATATATTTT.

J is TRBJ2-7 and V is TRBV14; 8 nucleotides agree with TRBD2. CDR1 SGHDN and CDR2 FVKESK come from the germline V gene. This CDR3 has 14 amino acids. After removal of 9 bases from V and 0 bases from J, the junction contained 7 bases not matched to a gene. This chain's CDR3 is CARASGQFSYEQYF. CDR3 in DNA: TGTGCCAGGGCTAGCGGGCAATTCTCCTACGAGCAGTACTTC. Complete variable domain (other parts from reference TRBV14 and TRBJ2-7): EAGVTQFPSHSVIEKGQTVTLRCDPISGHDNLYWYRRVMGKEIKFLLHFVKESKQDESGMPNNRFLAERTGGTYSTLKVQPAELEDSGVYFCARASGQFSYEQYFGPGTRLTVT.

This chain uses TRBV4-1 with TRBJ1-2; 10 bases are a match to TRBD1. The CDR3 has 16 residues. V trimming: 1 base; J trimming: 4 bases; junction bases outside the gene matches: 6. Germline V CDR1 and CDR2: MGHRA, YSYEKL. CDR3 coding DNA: TGCGCCAGCAGCCAAGGGCGGGGACAGGGGACCTATGGCTACACCTTC. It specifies CASSQGRGQGTYGYTF.

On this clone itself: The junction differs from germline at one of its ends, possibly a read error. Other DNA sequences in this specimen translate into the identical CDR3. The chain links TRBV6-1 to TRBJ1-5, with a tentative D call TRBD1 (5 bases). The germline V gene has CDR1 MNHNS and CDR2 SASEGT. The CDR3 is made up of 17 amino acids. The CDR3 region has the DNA TGTGCCAGTAGTGAACATGGATGGGGGGGAAGCAATCAGCCCCAGCATTTT. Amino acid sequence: CASSEHGWGGSNQPQHF.

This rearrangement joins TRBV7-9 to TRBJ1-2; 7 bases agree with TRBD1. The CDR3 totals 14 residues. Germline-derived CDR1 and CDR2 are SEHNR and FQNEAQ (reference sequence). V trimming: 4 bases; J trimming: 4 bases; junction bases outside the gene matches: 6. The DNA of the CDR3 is TGTGCCAGCAGCTACGGACAGGTGGTCTATGGCTACACCTTC. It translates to CASSYGQVVYGYTF.

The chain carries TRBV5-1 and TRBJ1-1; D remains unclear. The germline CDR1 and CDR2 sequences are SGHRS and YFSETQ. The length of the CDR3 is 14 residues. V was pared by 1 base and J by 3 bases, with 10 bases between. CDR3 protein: CASSLSGTHTEAFF. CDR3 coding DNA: TGCGCCAGCAGCTTGTCAGGCACCCACACTGAAGCTTTCTTT.